This is a list of T cell receptor beta chains from one sample in a study of OX40 agonist ivuxolimab in advanced cancers. Using immunoSEQ multiplex PCR, the repertoire was profiled, and TCRdb retains in-frame clones only, with some absent. Of over 15,000 clones detected, approximately 90% appear once; the ten largest clones hold roughly 30%. This specimen was CD4+ or CD8+ T cells sorted from blood, taken in a trial of the OX40 agonist ivuxolimab. Receptor source: an adult with an advanced solid tumor such as melanoma, head and neck, liver or kidney cancer. CDR3s include the opening cysteine and the closing phenylalanine or tryptophan.

j_gene | v_gene | CDR3aa
TRBJ2-5 | TRBV6-5 | CASSYSWDYGETQYF
TRBJ2-1 | TRBV5-1 | CASSMDFLGEQFF
TRBJ2-7 | TRBV4-3 | CASSQDRGDSFYEQYF
TRBJ1-1 | TRBV20-1 | CSADPGTAFF
TRBJ2-1 | TRBV14 | CASSQDLGTGSSEQFF
TRBJ1-1 | TRBV11-2 | CASSASDARLEAFF
TRBJ2-1 | TRBV6-1 | CASTTPTLVNEQFF
TRBJ1-5 | TRBV9 | CASSVEREGWEPQHF
TRBJ1-6 | TRBV5-1 | CASSLQGQGGSPLHF
TRBJ2-2 | TRBV16 | CASSDTSGSNTGELFF
TRBJ2-1 | TRBV5-4 | CASSQGDYYNEQFF
TRBJ2-5 | TRBV6-1 | CASHVRSERGTQYF
TRBJ2-1 | TRBV23-1 | CASSQDYLNEQFF
TRBJ2-7 | TRBV14 | CASSQRLAGVRGYEQYF
TRBJ2-7 | TRBV19 | CASSPGPSYEQYF
TRBJ2-3 | TRBV10-3 | CAIRGLGSTDTQYF
TRBJ2-1 | TRBV7-9 | CASSLGGLPPNEQFF
TRBJ2-1 | TRBV27 | CASSGIQPSYNEQFF
TRBJ2-1 | TRBV9 | CASSPYSGLAGYNEQFF
TRBJ2-5 | TRBV2 | CASSHWTGQETQYF
TRBJ2-1 | TRBV12-5 | CASGLGLAGGGNEQFF
TRBJ2-4 | TRBV28 | CASSLWQGENIQYF
TRBJ2-1 | TRBV5-6 | CASSAYFRLAGGGEQFF
TRBJ2-2 | TRBV18 | CASSERGQGGSGELFF
TRBJ1-1 | TRBV10-1 | CASSARRDTEAFF
TRBJ2-1 | TRBV9 | CASSVPDGQQFF
TRBJ2-5 | TRBV7-7 | CASSFYGSPQETQYF